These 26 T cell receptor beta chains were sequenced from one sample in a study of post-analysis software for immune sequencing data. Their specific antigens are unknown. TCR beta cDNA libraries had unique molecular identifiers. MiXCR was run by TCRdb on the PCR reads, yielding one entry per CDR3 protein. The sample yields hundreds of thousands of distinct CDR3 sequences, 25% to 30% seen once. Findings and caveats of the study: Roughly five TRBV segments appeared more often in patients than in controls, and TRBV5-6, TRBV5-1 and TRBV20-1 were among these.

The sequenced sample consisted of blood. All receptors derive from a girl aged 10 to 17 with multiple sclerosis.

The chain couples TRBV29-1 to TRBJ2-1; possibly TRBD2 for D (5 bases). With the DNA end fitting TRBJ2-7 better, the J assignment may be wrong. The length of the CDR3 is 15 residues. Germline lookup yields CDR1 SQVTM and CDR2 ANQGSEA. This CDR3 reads CSVESGSVSYNEQYV. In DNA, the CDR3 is TGCAGCGTTGAAAGCGGTAGCGTATCCTACAATGAGCAGTACGTC.

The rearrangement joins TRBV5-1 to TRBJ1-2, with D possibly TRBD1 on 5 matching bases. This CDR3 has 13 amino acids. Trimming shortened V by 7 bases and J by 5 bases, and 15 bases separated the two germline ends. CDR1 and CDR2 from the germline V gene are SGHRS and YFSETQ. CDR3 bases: TGCGCCAGCGCCCCACGGGGGGTATATGGCTACACCTTC. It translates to CASAPRGVYGYTF. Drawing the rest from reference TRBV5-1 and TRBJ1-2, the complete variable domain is KAGVTQTPRYLIKTRGQQVTLSCSPISGHRSVSWYQQTPGQGLQFLFEYFSETQRNKGNFPGRFSGRQFSNSRSEMNVSTLELGDSALYLCASAPRGVYGYTFGSGTRLTVV.

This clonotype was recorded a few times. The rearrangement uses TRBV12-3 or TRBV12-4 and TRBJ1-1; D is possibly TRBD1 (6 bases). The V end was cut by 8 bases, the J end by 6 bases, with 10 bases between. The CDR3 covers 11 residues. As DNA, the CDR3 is TGTGCCAGCCAAGGGGGGCCTGAAGCTTTCTTT. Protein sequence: CASQGGPEAFF.

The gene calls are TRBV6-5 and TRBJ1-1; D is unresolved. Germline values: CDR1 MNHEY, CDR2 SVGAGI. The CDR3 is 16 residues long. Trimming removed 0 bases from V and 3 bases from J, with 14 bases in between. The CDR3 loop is CASSYSNGVGYTEAFF. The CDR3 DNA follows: TGTGCCAGCAGTTACTCGAACGGGGTAGGGTACACTGAAGCTTTCTTT.

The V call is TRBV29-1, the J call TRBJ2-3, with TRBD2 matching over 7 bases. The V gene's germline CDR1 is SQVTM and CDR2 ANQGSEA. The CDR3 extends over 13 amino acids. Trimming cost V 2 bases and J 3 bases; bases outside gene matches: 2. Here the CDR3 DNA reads TGCAGCGTTGAATTGCGGGGGACAGATACGCAGTATTTT. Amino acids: CSVELRGTDTQYF.

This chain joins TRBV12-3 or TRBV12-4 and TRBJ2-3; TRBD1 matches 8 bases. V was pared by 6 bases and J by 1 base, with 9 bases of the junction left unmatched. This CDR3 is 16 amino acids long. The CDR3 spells CASSLALTGGTDTQYF. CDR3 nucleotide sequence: TGTGCCAGCAGCTTGGCGTTGACAGGGGGCACAGATACGCAGTATTTT.

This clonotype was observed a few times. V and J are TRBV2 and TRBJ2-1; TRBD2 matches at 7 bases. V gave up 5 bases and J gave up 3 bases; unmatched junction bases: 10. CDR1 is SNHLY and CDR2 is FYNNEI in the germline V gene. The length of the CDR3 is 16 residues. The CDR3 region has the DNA TGTGCCAGCAGTCTTACTCCTAGCGGTTACTACAATGAGCAGTTCTTC. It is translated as CASSLTPSGYYNEQFF.

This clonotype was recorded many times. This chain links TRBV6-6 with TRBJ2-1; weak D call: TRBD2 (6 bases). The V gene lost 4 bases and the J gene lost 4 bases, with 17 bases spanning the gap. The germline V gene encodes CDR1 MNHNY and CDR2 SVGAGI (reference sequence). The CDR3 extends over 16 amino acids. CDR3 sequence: CASSSLPRGKYNEQFF. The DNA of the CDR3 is TGTGCCAGCAGTTCTCTTCCGCGCGGGAAGTACAATGAGCAGTTCTTC.

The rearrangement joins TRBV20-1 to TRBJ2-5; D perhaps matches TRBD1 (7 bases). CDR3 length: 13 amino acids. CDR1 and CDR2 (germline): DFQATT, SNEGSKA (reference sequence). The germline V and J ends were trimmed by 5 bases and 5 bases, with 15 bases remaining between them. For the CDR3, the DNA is TGCAGTGCTCATGGAGGGGGCGCGGAGACCCAGTACTTC. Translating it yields CSAHGGGAETQYF.

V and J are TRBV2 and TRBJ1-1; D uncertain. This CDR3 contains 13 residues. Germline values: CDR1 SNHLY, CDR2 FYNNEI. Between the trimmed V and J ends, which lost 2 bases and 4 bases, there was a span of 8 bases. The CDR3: CASSEPRTTEAFF. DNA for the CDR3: TGTGCCAGCAGTGAACCCAGAACCACTGAAGCTTTCTTT. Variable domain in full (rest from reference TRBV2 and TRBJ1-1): EPEVTQTPSHQVTQMGQEVILRCVPISNHLYFYWYRQILGQKVEFLVSFYNNEISEKSEIFDDQFSVERPDGSNFTLKIRSTKLEDSAMYFCASSEPRTTEAFFGQGTRLTVV.

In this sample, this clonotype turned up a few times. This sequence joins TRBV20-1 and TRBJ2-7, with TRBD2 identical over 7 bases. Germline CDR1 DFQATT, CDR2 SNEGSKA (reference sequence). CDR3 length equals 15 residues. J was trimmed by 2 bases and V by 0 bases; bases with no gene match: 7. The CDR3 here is CSARDQGLPTYEQYF. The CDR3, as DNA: TGCAGTGCTAGAGATCAGGGACTACCTACCTACGAGCAGTACTTC.

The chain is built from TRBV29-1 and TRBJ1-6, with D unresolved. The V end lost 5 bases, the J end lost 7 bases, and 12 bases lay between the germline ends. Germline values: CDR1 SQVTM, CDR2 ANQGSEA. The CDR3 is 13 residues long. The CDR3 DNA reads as TGCAGCGTTTCTCCTAGTCCGAATTCACCCCTCCACTTT. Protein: CSVSPSPNSPLHF.

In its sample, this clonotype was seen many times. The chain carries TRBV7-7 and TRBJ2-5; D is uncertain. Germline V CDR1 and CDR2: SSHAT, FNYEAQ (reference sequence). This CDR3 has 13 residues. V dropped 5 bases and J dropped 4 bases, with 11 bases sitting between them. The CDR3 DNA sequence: TGTGCCAGCAGCCAGGACGGAAGAGAGACCCAGTACTTC. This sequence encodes CASSQDGRETQYF.

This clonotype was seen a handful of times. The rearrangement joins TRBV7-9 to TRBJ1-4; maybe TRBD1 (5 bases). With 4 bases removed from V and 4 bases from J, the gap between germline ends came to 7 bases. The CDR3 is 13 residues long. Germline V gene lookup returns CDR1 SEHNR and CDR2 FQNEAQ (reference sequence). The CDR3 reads CASSSGGNEKLFF. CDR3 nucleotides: TGTGCCAGCAGCTCCGGGGGTAATGAAAAACTGTTTTTT.

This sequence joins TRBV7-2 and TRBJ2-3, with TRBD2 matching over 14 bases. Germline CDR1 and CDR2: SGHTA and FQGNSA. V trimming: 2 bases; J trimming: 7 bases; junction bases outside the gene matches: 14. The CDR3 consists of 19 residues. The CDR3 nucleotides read TGTGCCAGCAGCTTACCCCCCTGGACTAGCGGGGGGAAACCGTATACGCAGTATTTT. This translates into CASSLPPWTSGGKPYTQYF.

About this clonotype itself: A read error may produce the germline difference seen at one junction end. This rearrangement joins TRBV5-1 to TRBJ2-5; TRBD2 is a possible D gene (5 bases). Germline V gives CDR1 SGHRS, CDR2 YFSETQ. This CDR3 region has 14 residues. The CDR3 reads CASSLDPGWETRYF. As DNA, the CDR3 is TGCGCCAGCAGCTTGGATCCGGGGTGGGAGACCCGGTACTTC.

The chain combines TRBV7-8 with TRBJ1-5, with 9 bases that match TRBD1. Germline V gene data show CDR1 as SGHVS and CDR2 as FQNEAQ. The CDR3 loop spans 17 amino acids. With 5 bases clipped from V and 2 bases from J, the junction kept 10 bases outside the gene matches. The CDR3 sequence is CASSRIWTGERNQPQHF. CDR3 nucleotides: TGTGCCAGCAGCCGCATTTGGACAGGGGAGCGCAATCAGCCCCAGCATTTT.

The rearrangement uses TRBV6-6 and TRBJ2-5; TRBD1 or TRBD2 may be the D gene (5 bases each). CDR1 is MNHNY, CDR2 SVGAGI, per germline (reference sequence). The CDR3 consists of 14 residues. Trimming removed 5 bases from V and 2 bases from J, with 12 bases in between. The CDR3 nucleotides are TGTGCCAGCAGTGCCTGGGGGAAACAAGAGACCCAGTACTTC. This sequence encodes CASSAWGKQETQYF.

The CDR3 nucleotides read TGCAGTGCTACCGGGACAGGGGCTTCACCCCTCCACTTT. It codes for CSATGTGASPLHF. This chain uses TRBV20-1 with TRBJ1-6, with 10 bases that match TRBD1. The length of the CDR3 is 13 residues. CDR1 and CDR2 from the germline V gene are DFQATT and SNEGSKA (reference sequence). The ends lost 4 bases at V and 9 bases at J; junction bases unmatched: 3.

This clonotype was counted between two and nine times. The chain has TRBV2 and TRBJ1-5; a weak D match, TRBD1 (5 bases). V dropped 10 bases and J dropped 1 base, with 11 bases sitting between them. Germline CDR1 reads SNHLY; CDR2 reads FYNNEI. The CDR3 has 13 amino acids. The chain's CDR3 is CATARGSNQPQHF. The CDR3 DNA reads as TGTGCCACGGCCCGGGGGAGCAATCAGCCCCAGCATTTT.

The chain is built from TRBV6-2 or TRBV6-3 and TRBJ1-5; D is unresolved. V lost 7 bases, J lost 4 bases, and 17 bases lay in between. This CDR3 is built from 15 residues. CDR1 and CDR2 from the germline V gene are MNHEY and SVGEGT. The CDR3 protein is CASTYGGSRNQPQHF. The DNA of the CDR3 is TGTGCCAGCACCTACGGAGGGTCCCGAAATCAGCCCCAGCATTTT.

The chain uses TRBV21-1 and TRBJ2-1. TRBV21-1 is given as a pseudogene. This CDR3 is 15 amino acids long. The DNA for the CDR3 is TGTGCCAGCAGCAAAGCGGGGAGCCCCTACAATGAGCAGTTCTTC. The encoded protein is CASSKAGSPYNEQFF.

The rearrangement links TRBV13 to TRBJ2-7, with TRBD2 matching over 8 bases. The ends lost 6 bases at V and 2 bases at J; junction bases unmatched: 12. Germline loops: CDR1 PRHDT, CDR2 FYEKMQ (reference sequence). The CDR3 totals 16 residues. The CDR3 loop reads CASSPSGGARPYEQYF. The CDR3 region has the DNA TGTGCCAGCAGTCCTTCCGGGGGGGCGAGACCCTACGAGCAGTACTTC. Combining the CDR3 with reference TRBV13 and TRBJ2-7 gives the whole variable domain AAGVIQSPRHLIKEKRETATLKCYPIPRHDTVYWYQQGPGQDPQFLISFYEKMQSDKGSIPDRFSAQQFSDYHSELNMSSLELGDSALYFCASSPSGGARPYEQYFGPGTRLTVT.

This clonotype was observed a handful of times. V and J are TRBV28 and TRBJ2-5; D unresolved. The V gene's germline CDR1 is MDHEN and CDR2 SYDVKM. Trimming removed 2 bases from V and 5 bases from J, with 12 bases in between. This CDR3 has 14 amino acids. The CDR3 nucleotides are TGTGCCAGCAGTTTACTTGGGATTGGGGAGACCCAGTACTTC. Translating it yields CASSLLGIGETQYF.

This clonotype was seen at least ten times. The CDR3 spells CSVGRRTDTQYF. CDR3 DNA: TGCAGCGTTGGGCGACGCACAGATACGCAGTATTTT. The V gene is TRBV29-1, the J gene TRBJ2-3, with no clear D. Trimming removed 4 bases at V and 1 base at J, with 6 bases between. Germline CDR1 and CDR2: SQVTM and ANQGSEA. CDR3 length equals 12 residues.

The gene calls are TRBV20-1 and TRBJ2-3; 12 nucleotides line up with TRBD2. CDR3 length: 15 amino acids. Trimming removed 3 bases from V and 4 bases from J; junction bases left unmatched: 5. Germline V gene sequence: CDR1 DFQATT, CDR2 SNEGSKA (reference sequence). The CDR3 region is CSARRTSGTSDTQYF. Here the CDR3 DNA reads TGCAGTGCTAGGCGGACTAGCGGGACTTCAGATACGCAGTATTTT.